The present entry profiles one TCR beta chain with its context. CDR3 length: 13 residues. The ends were cut back, 8 bases at V and 5 bases at J, with 15 bases in the middle. Per germline, CDR1 SGHDN and CDR2 FVKESK. The sample belongs to a study of T cells in Graves' hyperthyroidism and ophthalmopathy. Amplification of TCR beta CDR3 regions was performed using RNA transcripts as template. The study used the HTBI primer set for a first-round RT-PCR of the TCR CDR3. MiXCR, applied by TCRdb to the multiplex PCR reads, yields one record per CDR3 protein. The table records approximately 610,000 distinct CDR3 sequences, around 15% of them present only once.

This receptor was obtained from a woman aged 40 to 50 with Graves' ophthalmopathy. Sequencing was performed on blood. The chain carries TRBV14 and TRBJ1-1, with D unclear. CDR3 amino acids: CASVIGKGTEAFF. DNA for the CDR3: TGTGCCAGCGTCATAGGGAAAGGGACTGAAGCTTTCTTT.